This TCR beta chain was profiled in a study of early T cells in non-severe SARS-CoV-2 infection. This clonotype turned up a few times. Each CDR3 protein is one row after TCRdb ran MiXCR on the 5' RACE reads. Seen here are approximately 46,000 distinct CDR3 sequences, around 6% observed once, and the top ten hold 9.5% to 15%. This CDR3 spans 11 amino acids. Trimming removed 5 bases at V and 6 bases at J, with 7 bases between. CDR1 SEHNR and CDR2 FQNEAQ come from the germline V gene (reference sequence). This clonotype was obtained from an adult who was a healthcare worker with PCR-confirmed SARS-CoV-2 infection or an uninfected control (not recorded which). The V gene is TRBV7-9, the J gene TRBJ2-5; D remains ambiguous. Sequenced material: whole blood. The CDR3, as DNA: TGTGCCAGCAGCCCGGACCAGACCCAGTACTTC. Translation gives CASSPDQTQYF.